One sample yielded the 32 T cell receptor beta chains listed below, sequenced in a study of technical replicates of blood from four donors. Profiling relied on immunoSEQ multiplex PCR, and the TCRdb table lists in-frame clones only, not all of them. The sample includes around 70,000 clones, approximately 94% of them seen just once. The sample comprised T cells isolated from PBMCs. Every receptor here comes from a human donor in good health.

The J gene is TRBJ1-1, the V gene TRBV10-3; D is ambiguous. Deletions cut 4 bases from V and 5 bases from J, with 11 bases between. There are 13 residues in the CDR3. The germline V gene has CDR1 ENHRY and CDR2 SYGVKD. CDR3 bases: TGTGCCATCAGTGGGAGCGGGTATACTGAAGCTTTCTTT. It specifies CAISGSGYTEAFF.

The chain joins TRBV19 to TRBJ2-3; the match to TRBD1 covers 8 bases. Trimming took 7 bases from V and 1 from J; bases not matched to a gene: 4. Germline CDR1 and CDR2: LNHDA and SQIVND (reference sequence). There are 14 residues in the CDR3. CDR3 protein: CASTLGQGTDTQYF. The CDR3, as DNA: TGTGCCAGTACCCTGGGACAGGGCACAGATACGCAGTATTTT.

This rearrangement joins TRBV2 to TRBJ2-3; TRBD1 matches at 8 bases. The CDR3 consists of 15 residues. Germline CDR1 SNHLY, CDR2 FYNNEI. V lost 5 bases, J lost 3 bases, and 7 bases stayed unmatched. This CDR3 reads CASSLLTGDTDTQYF. CDR3 bases: TGTGCCAGCAGTTTACTGACAGGGGATACAGATACGCAGTATTTT.

This clone was seen only once. This rearrangement joins TRBV5-4 to TRBJ2-3; 9 bases map to TRBD2. CDR3 length equals 17 residues. The germline CDR1 and CDR2 sequences are SGHNT and YYREEE (reference sequence). J gave up 2 bases and V 4 bases, and 11 bases lay outside the gene matches. The CDR3 coding sequence is TGTGCCAGCAGCCCTCCGGGGCGGGAGGGCCCCACAGATACGCAGTATTTT. Its protein product is CASSPPGREGPTDTQYF. Together with reference TRBV5-4 and TRBJ2-3, the CDR3 gives the full variable domain: ETGVTQSPTHLIKTRGQQVTLRCSSQSGHNTVSWYQQALGQGPQFIFQYYREEENGRGNFPPRFSGLQFPNYSSELNVNALELDDSALYLCASSPPGREGPTDTQYFGPGTRLTVL.

The J gene is TRBJ2-3, the V gene TRBV14, with D unclear. The CDR3 is 12 residues long. CDR1 SGHDN and CDR2 FVKESK come from the germline V gene. This chain's CDR3 is CVTGTATDTQYF. The CDR3 coding sequence is TGTGTAACGGGTACCGCCACAGATACGCAGTATTTT.

This clone was counted once. The chain has TRBV29-1 and TRBJ2-3; TRBD2 matches 9 bases. Germline CDR1 and CDR2: SQVTM and ANQGSEA. With 0 bases clipped from V and 2 bases from J, the junction kept 6 bases outside the gene matches. The CDR3 contains 16 residues. The CDR3 reads CSVEEGLAGLTDTQYF. The DNA for the CDR3 is TGCAGCGTTGAAGAAGGCCTAGCGGGACTCACAGATACGCAGTATTTT.

The V gene is TRBV6-4, the J gene TRBJ2-3; 9 bases align to TRBD2. CDR3 size: 16 residues. CDR1 MRHNA and CDR2 SNTAGT come from the germline V gene. The ends lost 0 bases at V and 2 bases at J; junction bases unmatched: 3. The CDR3 nucleotides are TGTGCCAGCAGTGACTCGGCGGGAGGGTACACAGATACGCAGTATTTT. It yields the protein CASSDSAGGYTDTQYF.

The chain uses TRBV6-5 and TRBJ2-5; 7 nucleotides line up with TRBD2. V shed 4 bases and J 0 bases; nucleotides not matched to a gene: 2. The CDR3 is made up of 14 amino acids. Germline V lookup: CDR1 MNHEY, CDR2 SVGAGI. This CDR3 is CASSLAGNQETQYF. The CDR3, as DNA: TGTGCCAGCAGTTTAGCGGGTAACCAAGAGACCCAGTACTTC.

The V and J genes are TRBV19 and TRBJ2-1; perhaps TRBD1 as D (6 bases). Looked up from germline, CDR1 is LNHDA and CDR2 is SQIVND (reference sequence). There are 14 residues in the CDR3. Trimming took off 7 bases at V and 8 bases at J, with 18 bases between the two ends. The CDR3 loop reads CASMTSGVLDEQFF. Here the CDR3 DNA reads TGTGCCAGTATGACGTCAGGGGTTTTGGATGAGCAGTTCTTC.

This chain joins TRBV6-6 and TRBJ2-3; 11 bases are shared with TRBD2. Trimming took 5 bases from V and 0 from J; bases not matched to a gene: 4. From germline, CDR1 is MNHNY and CDR2 SVGAGI (reference sequence). The CDR3 is made up of 16 amino acids. The CDR3 loop is CASSLRLAGSTDTQYF. CDR3 nucleotides: TGTGCCAGCAGTCTCAGACTAGCGGGAAGCACAGATACGCAGTATTTT.

The chain recombines TRBV6-1 with TRBJ2-1; a weak D match, TRBD2 (6 bases). The V gene lost 6 bases and the J gene lost 3 bases, with 15 bases spanning the gap. Germline lookup yields CDR1 MNHNS and CDR2 SASEGT. The CDR3 covers 15 residues. The CDR3 protein is CASRNLGGLYNEQFF. The DNA for the CDR3 is TGTGCCAGCAGAAACTTGGGGGGACTCTACAATGAGCAGTTCTTC.

This clone occurred once. The V and J genes are TRBV11-2 and TRBJ2-2; 7 nucleotides match TRBD1. Germline loops: CDR1 SGHAT, CDR2 FQNNGV. The trim removed 3 bases at V and 4 bases at J, leaving 5 bases unmatched. The CDR3 runs to 15 residues. The CDR3 DNA reads as TGTGCCAGCAGCTTTATGACAGGGAGCACCGGGGAGCTGTTTTTT. Its translation: CASSFMTGSTGELFF.

The rearrangement joins TRBV11-2 to TRBJ2-5; 9 bases fit TRBD1. TRBJ2-7 matches the DNA end more closely, so the J call is doubtful. The V gene's germline CDR1 is SGHAT and CDR2 FQNNGV. This CDR3 has 14 amino acids. In DNA form, the CDR3 reads TGTGCCAGCTCCCCGGGACAGGGTCCCTACGAGCAGTACTTC. Translating gives CASSPGQGPYEQYF.

This chain links TRBV9 with TRBJ1-1, with D hard to call. The CDR3 totals 14 residues. V was cut by 0 bases and J by 0 bases, with 6 bases left in between. Germline lookup yields CDR1 SGDLS and CDR2 YYNGEE. CDR3 coding DNA: TGTGCCAGCAGCGTAGAGCCGATGAACACTGAAGCTTTCTTT. Encoded protein: CASSVEPMNTEAFF.

The CDR3 reads CASSQDSLRGAEEKLFF. The CDR3 DNA reads TGCGCCAGCAGCCAAGATTCGCTTCGGGGGGCAGAGGAAAAACTGTTTTTT. V and J are TRBV4-3 and TRBJ1-4; a weak D match, TRBD1 (6 bases). V lost 0 bases, J lost 8 bases, and 19 bases lay in between. Looked up from germline, CDR1 is LGHNA and CDR2 is YSLEER. There are 17 residues in the CDR3.

The gene calls are TRBV6-4 and TRBJ1-2, with D maybe TRBD1 (5 bases). V lost 5 bases, J lost 7 bases, and 14 bases lay in between. The germline CDR1 and CDR2 sequences are MRHNA and SNTAGT. There are 13 residues in the CDR3. CDR3 loop: CASSPGTQFGYTF. For the CDR3, the DNA is TGTGCCAGCAGTCCAGGGACTCAGTTTGGCTACACCTTC.

The V and J genes are TRBV10-1 and TRBJ2-2, with 11 positions matching TRBD2. This CDR3 spans 16 amino acids. Germline CDR1 and CDR2: WNHNN and SYGVQD (reference sequence). Unmatched junction bases numbered 5, after V lost 4 bases and J lost 4 bases. CDR3 bases: TGCGCCAGCAGTGGTACTAGCGGGAGTTCCACCGGGGAGCTGTTTTTT. It is translated as CASSGTSGSSTGELFF.

V usage is TRBV9 and J usage is TRBJ2-5; 15 positions agree with TRBD2. The germline V gene encodes CDR1 SGDLS and CDR2 YYNGEE. The V and J ends lost 2 bases and 5 bases, in that order; junction bases with no gene match: 10. CDR3 length: 18 residues. The CDR3 DNA reads TGTGCCAGCAGCGTTGGGGGGGGGACTAGCGGGAGGTTGGAGACCCAGTACTTC. Its protein product is CASSVGGGTSGRLETQYF.

The chain has TRBV11-2 and TRBJ1-1; D unresolved. Trimming pared 4 bases from V and 4 bases from J, leaving 13 bases between. This CDR3 contains 14 residues. CDR1 is SGHAT, CDR2 FQNNGV, per germline. The DNA of the CDR3 is TGTGCCAGCAGCTCCCGGCAACGGGGCACTGAAGCTTTCTTT. It translates to CASSSRQRGTEAFF.

The chain couples TRBV7-9 to TRBJ2-1; D perhaps matches TRBD2 (7 bases). The CDR3 has 14 amino acids. Trimming left V 8 bases short and J 3 bases short, with 14 bases between. The germline gives CDR1 SEHNR, CDR2 FQNEAQ (reference sequence). The CDR3 spells CASRRGGVYNEQFF. CDR3 sequence (DNA): TGTGCCAGCCGAAGGGGGGGAGTCTACAATGAGCAGTTCTTC.

The rearrangement joins TRBV27 to TRBJ1-1; D not certain. The CDR3 length is 11 residues. Germline loops: CDR1 MNHEY, CDR2 SMNVEV (reference sequence). With 3 bases removed from V and 7 bases from J, the gap between germline ends came to 6 bases. CDR3 in amino acids: CASSFGDEAFF. The CDR3, as DNA: TGTGCCAGCAGTTTTGGAGATGAAGCTTTCTTT.

The genes are TRBV9 and TRBJ2-2; D gene uncertain. V dropped 3 bases and J dropped 0 bases, with 21 bases sitting between them. This CDR3 spans 19 amino acids. In germline, CDR1 is SGDLS, CDR2 YYNGEE. CDR3 coding DNA: TGTGCCAGCAGCGCAGCTCTGGAAAGTTACTACGCGAACACCGGGGAGCTGTTTTTT. Protein sequence: CASSAALESYYANTGELFF.

This clone showed up just once. The chain employs TRBV28 and TRBJ1-2, with TRBD1 as a possible D gene (6 bases). With 7 bases removed from V and 4 bases from J, the gap between germline ends came to 13 bases. Germline V gene data show CDR1 as MDHEN and CDR2 as SYDVKM. The CDR3 extends over 13 amino acids. This CDR3 is CASKGTGPYGYTF. CDR3 DNA: TGTGCCAGCAAAGGAACAGGGCCCTATGGCTACACCTTC.

The V gene is TRBV19, the J gene TRBJ2-4; D unresolved. Germline V CDR1 and CDR2: LNHDA, SQIVND (reference sequence). This CDR3 is 14 amino acids long. V lost 3 bases, J lost 3 bases, and 9 bases lay in between. CDR3 protein: CASSIGQHKNIQYF. The DNA for the CDR3 is TGTGCCAGTAGTATTGGGCAGCACAAAAACATTCAGTACTTC.

The rearrangement uses TRBV2 and TRBJ1-5; D possibly corresponds to TRBD1 (6 bases). V was cut by 6 bases and J by 7 bases, with 10 bases left in between. The CDR3 extends over 12 amino acids. Looked up from germline, CDR1 is SNHLY and CDR2 is FYNNEI. CDR3 protein: CASRVQGQPQHF. DNA of the CDR3: TGTGCCAGCAGGGTTCAGGGGCAGCCCCAGCATTTT.

The V and J genes are TRBV28 and TRBJ1-3, with D perhaps matching TRBD1 (5 bases). This CDR3 region has 14 residues. V lost 2 bases, J lost 2 bases, and 7 bases lay in between. Germline lookup yields CDR1 MDHEN and CDR2 SYDVKM. CDR3 DNA sequence: TGTGCCAGCAGTTTAGGGGCTACTGGAAACACCATATATTTT. It specifies CASSLGATGNTIYF.

This rearrangement joins TRBV11-2 to TRBJ1-2; D remains unclear. Trimming pared 5 bases from V and 8 bases from J, leaving 12 bases between. The length of the CDR3 is 12 residues. The germline V gene encodes CDR1 SGHAT and CDR2 FQNNGV. The CDR3 nucleotides read TGTGCCAGCAGCCCCGGGGTTTCGGGCTACACCTTC. It codes for CASSPGVSGYTF. Full variable domain (missing parts from reference TRBV11-2 and TRBJ1-2): EAGVAQSPRYKIIEKRQSVAFWCNPISGHATLYWYQQILGQGPKLLIQFQNNGVVDDSQLPKDRFSAERLKGVDSTLKIQPAKLEDSAVYLCASSPGVSGYTFGSGTRLTVV.

The chain employs TRBV6-6 and TRBJ1-2; 8 nucleotides align to TRBD1. With 0 bases clipped from V and 5 bases from J, the junction kept 5 bases outside the gene matches. The CDR3 runs to 15 residues. CDR1 MNHNY and CDR2 SVGAGI come from the germline V gene (reference sequence). This CDR3 reads CASSYSGDRRYGYTF. DNA of the CDR3: TGTGCCAGCAGTTACTCCGGGGACAGGAGATATGGCTACACCTTC.

The chain links TRBV7-9 to TRBJ2-2, with D perhaps TRBD2 (6 bases). Trimming cost V 1 base and J 5 bases, with 14 bases left between them. Germline loops: CDR1 SEHNR, CDR2 FQNEAQ (reference sequence). There are 16 residues in the CDR3. The CDR3 region has the DNA TGTGCCAGCAGCTTAGTTGACGGGAGTCAGACCGGGGAGCTGTTTTTT. Protein: CASSLVDGSQTGELFF.

The chain uses TRBV5-6 and TRBJ2-7; D unclear. The V gene's germline CDR1 is SGHDT and CDR2 YYEEEE. The CDR3 length is 12 residues. The V end lost 3 bases, the J end lost 1 base, and 5 bases lay between the germline ends. The CDR3 spells CASSYMSYEQYF. CDR3 bases: TGTGCCAGCAGCTATATGTCCTACGAGCAGTACTTC.

As regards this clone: At one end the junction does not follow the germline gene, possibly because of a read error. The chain uses TRBV25-1 and TRBJ2-5, with 7 bases identical to TRBD1. This CDR3 contains 16 residues. Germline V gives CDR1 MGHDK, CDR2 SYGVNS. For the CDR3, the DNA is TGTGCCAGCAGTGACCAAGGGACAGCCCGGGTGGAGACCCGGTACTTC. Protein sequence: CASSDQGTARVETRYF. The full variable domain, in which reference TRBV25-1 and TRBJ2-5 provide the parts outside the CDR3, is EADIYQTPRYLVIGTGKKITLECSQTMGHDKMYWYQQDPGMELHLIHYSYGVNSTEKGDLSSESTVSRIRTEHFPLTLESARPSHTSQYLCASSDQGTARVETRYFGPGTRLLVL.

This chain connects TRBV7-2 to TRBJ2-1; 11 positions agree with TRBD2. The CDR3 is 18 residues long. The V segment lost 0 bases and the J segment 4 bases; nucleotides outside the gene matches: 8. Per germline, CDR1 SGHTA and CDR2 FQGNSA. The CDR3 DNA follows: TGTGCCAGCAGCTTAGCGCTCTCTCGACTAGCGGGGTACAATGAGCAGTTCTTC. Encoded protein: CASSLALSRLAGYNEQFF.